This T cell receptor beta chain was found in a study of identical twins (TCRdb year 2016). Some background on the complete study: TCR alpha and beta repertoires from monozygotic twins, unrelated adults of various ages and cord blood were deep-sequenced to test whether fetal clonotypes persist. Replicate twin experiments were performed at different times using different library preparation protocols to rule out contamination.

The paper as a whole reports these results and caveats: Fewer insertions were carried by abundant cord blood beta clonotypes; a weaker similar trend was observed in young adult naive repertoires, while no such trend was observed in memory repertoires. Compared with coincidental sharing between unrelated individuals, an excess of low generation-probability sequences was observed among out-of-frame TCR alpha sequences shared between twins. Invariant T cells such as MAIT and iNKT could partly confound zero-insertion analyses, though diverse VJ usage argued against this for most clonotypes. Because the same donors could not be followed over many years, conclusions were based on cross-sectional statistical analysis. In monozygotic twins, out-of-frame TCR alpha sharing was systematically underestimated by recombination models, although the models agreed with sharing between unrelated individuals. In beta out-of-frame sequences, excess twin sharing was weaker, because having fewer shared sequences lowered the signal-to-noise ratio.

At the junction V is shortened by 0 bases and J by 8 bases; bases outside the gene matches: 4. Reading from cysteine to phenylalanine, the CDR3 counts 14 amino acids. Solely the CDR3 DNA is kept, with 42 bases framed from the first base. Via the germline V gene (reference sequence), CDR1 is DFQATT and CDR2 SNEGSKA. This clonotype was observed many times. Its antigen has not been determined. The sample holds no much larger clone one base away, and base qualities are not on file. Only healthy Caucasian donors were included. The study also sequenced three unrelated non-twin adults: a male aged 18 to 30, a male aged 50 to 60 and a female aged 50 to 60. Miltenyi CD45RO+ enrichment and human naive T-cell isolation kits were used to isolate memory (CD45RO+) and naive T cells from PBMC. Receptors were amplified or captured by 5' RACE. The reads were generated on an Illumina HiSeq 2000. A universal primer binding site was introduced by template switching, and a unique molecular identifier was present in the final cDNA, enabling accurate counting of TCR cDNA molecules. First-strand cDNA for TCR alpha and beta chains was synthesized from specific primers in the conserved constant-segment region. To control for contamination, every cDNA library carried two barcodes: a SMART-Mk sample barcode plus Illumina barcodes. TruSeq adapter sequences, together with Illumina sample barcodes, were added in two successive PCR steps. The TCR alpha and beta cDNA libraries were sequenced on the Illumina HiSeq platform using custom primers. For the original study's pipeline: MiGEC was used to process raw reads and extract unique molecular identifiers, and MiXCR was used to find CDR3 positions. For each individual, recombination models were inferred using an EM algorithm with the repgenHMM and IGoR tools. Shared clonotypes were analyzed with the tcR package in R, and sharing was normalized by the product of cloneset sizes. To study raw recombination without the effects of thymic and clonal selection, out-of-frame nonproductive sequences were analyzed. The public reads were run again by TCRdb, first through fastp at Q25 and then through MiXCR, and only productive beta chains were kept. Each CDR3 protein appears once, grouped with its most common genes and DNA. The authors' filters were not applied to this entry. The sample contains under 450,000 distinct CDR3 sequences, around 20% of them found a single time. The ten largest account for approximately 12% of the sample.

This clonotype originated in a man aged 50 or older in good health. The material sequenced was naive T cells sorted from blood. The sample's cell subset or site label, decoded: cells isolated with a human naive T-cell isolation kit. The V and J genes are TRBV20-1 and TRBJ2-1, with 10 bases in between that match TRBD2. The CDR3 corresponds to CSARDLAGVDEQFF. The DNA reads as follows: TGCAGTGCTAGAGATCTAGCGGGAGTGGATGAGCAGTTCTTC.